This T cell receptor (beta chain) was obtained from a study of T cell responses to AZD1222 COVID-19 vaccine. Study at large: Pooling of second doses given at about 4 or about 12 weeks was done. Broader study findings: Spike-specific TCRs gained breadth and depth after people received two AZD1222 doses. The peak T cell response came first, and repertoires were sampled only after it.

Method: immunoSEQ multiplex PCR; TCRdb's copy keeps in-frame clones and lacks some. The top ten hold 1.7% of the sample, which has over 120,000 clones, more than 90% seen once. Regarding this clone: Its antigen remains unknown.

This clonotype originated in an adult in good health. Here the sequenced sample was peripheral blood, taken on day 0 of AZD1222 vaccination.

CDR3 nucleotides: TGCGCCAGCAGCTTCCTTAACAATGAGCAGTTCTTC. It translates to CASSFLNNEQFF. The V gene is TRBV5-1, the J gene TRBJ2-1; D is undetermined. Germline V CDR1 and CDR2: SGHRS, YFSETQ. V was trimmed by 2 bases and J by 5 bases, leaving 5 bases between them. This CDR3 is 12 amino acids long.